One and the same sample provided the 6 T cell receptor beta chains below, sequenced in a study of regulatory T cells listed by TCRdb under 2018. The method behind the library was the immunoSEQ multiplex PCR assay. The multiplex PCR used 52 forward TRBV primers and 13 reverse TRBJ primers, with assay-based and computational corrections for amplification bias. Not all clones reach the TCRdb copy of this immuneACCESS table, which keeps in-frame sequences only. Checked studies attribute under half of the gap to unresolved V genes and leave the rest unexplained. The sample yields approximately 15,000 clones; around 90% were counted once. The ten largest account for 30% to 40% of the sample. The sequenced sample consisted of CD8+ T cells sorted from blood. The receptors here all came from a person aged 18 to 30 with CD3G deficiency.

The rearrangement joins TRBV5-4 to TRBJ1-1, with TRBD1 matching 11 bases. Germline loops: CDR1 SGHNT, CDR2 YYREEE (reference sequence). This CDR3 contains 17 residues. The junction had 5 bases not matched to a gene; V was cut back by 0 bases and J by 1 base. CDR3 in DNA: TGTGCCAGCAGCTTGGGCGGACAGGGGGCATCGAACACTGAAGCTTTCTTT. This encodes CASSLGGQGASNTEAFF. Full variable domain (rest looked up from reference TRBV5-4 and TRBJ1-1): ETGVTQSPTHLIKTRGQQVTLRCSSQSGHNTVSWYQQALGQGPQFIFQYYREEENGRGNFPPRFSGLQFPNYSSELNVNALELDDSALYLCASSLGGQGASNTEAFFGQGTRLTVV.

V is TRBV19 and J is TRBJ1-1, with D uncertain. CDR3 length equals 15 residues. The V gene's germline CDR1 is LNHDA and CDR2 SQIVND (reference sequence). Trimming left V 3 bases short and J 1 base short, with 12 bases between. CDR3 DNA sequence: TGTGCCAGTAGTATTACCCCAATCAAGAACACTGAAGCTTTCTTT. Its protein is CASSITPIKNTEAFF.

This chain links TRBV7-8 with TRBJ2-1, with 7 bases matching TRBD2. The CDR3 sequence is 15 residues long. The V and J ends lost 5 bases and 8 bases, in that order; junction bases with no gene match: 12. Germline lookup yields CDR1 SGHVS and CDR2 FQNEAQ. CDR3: CASSPVGGSPYEQFF. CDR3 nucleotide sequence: TGTGCCAGCAGCCCTGTGGGCGGGAGTCCCTATGAGCAGTTCTTC.

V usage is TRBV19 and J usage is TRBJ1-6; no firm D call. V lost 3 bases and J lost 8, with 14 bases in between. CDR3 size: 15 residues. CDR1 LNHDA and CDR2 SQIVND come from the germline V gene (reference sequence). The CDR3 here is CASSIAGRGDSPLHF. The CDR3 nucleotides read TGTGCCAGTAGTATCGCCGGGAGAGGAGATTCACCCCTCCACTTT.

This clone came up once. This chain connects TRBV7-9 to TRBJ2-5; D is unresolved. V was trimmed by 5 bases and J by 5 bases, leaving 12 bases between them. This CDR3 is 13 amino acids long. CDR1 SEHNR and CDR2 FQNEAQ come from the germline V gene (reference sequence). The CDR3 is CASSGPREETQYF. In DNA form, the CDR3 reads TGTGCCAGCAGCGGGCCCCGAGAGGAGACCCAGTACTTC.

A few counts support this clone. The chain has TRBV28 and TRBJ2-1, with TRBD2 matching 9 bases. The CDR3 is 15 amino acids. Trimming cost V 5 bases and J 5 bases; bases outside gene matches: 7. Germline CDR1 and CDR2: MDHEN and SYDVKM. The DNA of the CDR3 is TGTGCCAGCAGTCGACTAGCGGCTATAAACAATGAGCAGTTCTTC. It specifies CASSRLAAINNEQFF.